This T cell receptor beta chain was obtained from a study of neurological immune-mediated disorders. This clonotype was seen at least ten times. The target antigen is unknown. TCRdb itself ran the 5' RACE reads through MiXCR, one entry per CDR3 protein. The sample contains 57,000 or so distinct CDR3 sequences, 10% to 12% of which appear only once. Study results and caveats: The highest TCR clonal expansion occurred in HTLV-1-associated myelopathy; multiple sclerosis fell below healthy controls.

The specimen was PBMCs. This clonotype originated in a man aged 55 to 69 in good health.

CDR3 sequence: CASSQQGQETQYF. CDR3 DNA: TGTGCCAGCAGCCAGCAGGGGCAAGAGACCCAGTACTTC. V and J are TRBV3-1 and TRBJ2-5; D may be TRBD1 (6 bases). V lost 3 bases, J lost 2 bases, and 7 bases lay in between. The germline CDR1 and CDR2 sequences are LGHDT and YNNKEL (reference sequence). CDR3 size: 13 residues.